This T cell receptor (beta chain) was observed in a study of cytomegalovirus exposure and HLA in healthy donors. Notes on the study in general: Confirmation in vitro established that three CMV-associated chains were specific for CMV antigens. The authors listed 150 to 200 TCR beta chains as cytomegalovirus-associated.

J lost 1 base, V lost 3 bases, and 6 bases had no gene match. Germline V lookup: CDR1 SGHDT, CDR2 YYEEEE. There are 15 residues in the CDR3. This table comes from immunoSEQ multiplex PCR, and its TCRdb copy is limited to in-frame clones, with some not included. The repertoire consists of approximately 64,000 clones, with around nine tenths occurring once and the leading ten covering around 1.5%. As regards this clone: Antigen specificity is unknown.

Sequencing was carried out using PBMCs. This chain uses TRBV5-6 with TRBJ2-7, with 8 bases identical to TRBD2. This clonotype originated in a woman aged 18-29 years in good health and CMV-seronegative. CDR3 sequence: CASSSPPGGSYEQYF. CDR3 bases: TGTGCCAGCAGCTCACCACCGGGGGGGTCCTACGAGCAGTACTTC. Based on the CDR3 plus reference TRBV5-6 and TRBJ2-7, the full variable domain is DAGVTQSPTHLIKTRGQQVTLRCSPKSGHDTVSWYQQALGQGPQFIFQYYEEEERQRGNFPDRFSGHQFPNYSSELNVNALLLGDSALYLCASSSPPGGSYEQYFGPGTRLTVT.